These T cell receptor beta chains were read from a single sample in a study of blood T cell repertoires in COVID-19. Profiling relied on immunoSEQ multiplex PCR, and the TCRdb table lists in-frame clones only, not all of them. The table records 150,000 to 200,000 clones, over 75% of them present only once. Sequencing was carried out using PBMCs or T cells enriched from blood (not recorded which). The receptors come from a human donor with acute COVID-19. The donor label of this sample is uncertain. Both conserved end residues are part of each CDR3. Fields, in order: D gene, V gene, J gene, clone size, CDR3 length, CDR3 protein, CDR3 DNA. The D gene is left open where the match is weak. The listing skips clone size in some rows; elsewhere it reads once, few, many or a size class.

TRBD1	TRBV19	TRBJ1-5	NA	13	CASSPGQGFPQHF	TGTGCCAGTAGCCCGGGACAGGGTTTTCCCCAGCATTTT
NA	TRBV11-2	TRBJ1-1	few	15	CASSFGQSRNTEAFF	TGTGCCAGCAGCTTTGGACAGAGCCGAAACACTGAAGCTTTCTTT
NA	TRBV7-8	TRBJ2-5	NA	16	CASSLIGGADQETQYF	TGTGCCAGCAGCTTAATAGGCGGGGCGGACCAAGAGACCCAGTACTTC
TRBD2	TRBV5-4	TRBJ2-2	NA	14	CAVFGEGLAGELFF	TGTGCCGTATTCGGGGAGGGTTTGGCCGGGGAGCTGTTTTTT
NA	TRBV25-1	TRBJ2-1	NA	15	CASTGKQGYYNEQFF	TGTGCCAGCACGGGAAAACAGGGTTACTACAATGAGCAGTTCTTC
TRBD1	TRBV27	TRBJ1-1	NA	16	CASSSSQGEVVTEAFF	TGTGCCAGCAGTTCCTCACAGGGGGAGGTTGTCACTGAAGCTTTCTTT
NA	TRBV3-1/TRBV3-2	TRBJ2-7	once	14	CASSQVVGGYEQYF	TGTGCCAGCAGCCAAGTGGTCGGAGGCTACGAGCAGTACTTC
NA	TRBV4-1	TRBJ1-1	NA	18	CASSQVFSPPGRSTEAFF	TGCGCCAGCAGCCAAGTCTTTTCTCCCCCAGGGAGGTCCACTGAAGCTTTCTTT
TRBD1	TRBV5-4	TRBJ1-2	NA	13	CASSLDRGYGYTF	TGTGCCAGCAGCCTAGACAGGGGCTATGGCTACACCTTC
NA	TRBV12-3/TRBV12-4	TRBJ2-2	NA	11	CASQRAGELFF	TGTGCCAGTCAGAGGGCCGGGGAGCTGTTTTTT
NA	TRBV9	TRBJ2-3	NA	13	CASSVSPPDTQYF	TGTGCCAGCAGCGTATCTCCCCCGGATACGCAGTATTTT
NA	TRBV21-1	TRBJ2-7	NA	18	CASSNGGLAGGRDYEQYF	TGTGCCAGCAGCAACGGGGGACTAGCGGGGGGGAGGGACTACGAGCAGTACTTC
NA	TRBV7-2	TRBJ2-2	NA	14	CASSSLSVGGELFF	TGTGCCAGCAGCTCGCTCAGCGTGGGCGGGGAGCTGTTTTTT
TRBD1	TRBV19	TRBJ1-2	NA	14	CASTPGTGGYGYTF	TGTGCCAGTACGCCAGGGACAGGGGGCTATGGCTACACCTTC
NA	TRBV19	TRBJ1-2	NA	17	CASSISDSKNLYYGYTF	TGTGCCAGTAGTATATCGGACAGTAAAAATCTTTACTATGGCTACACCTTC
TRBD1	TRBV29-1	TRBJ1-1	NA	13	CSVGRDRGPEAFF	TGCAGCGTTGGGCGGGACAGGGGCCCTGAAGCTTTCTTT
TRBD2	TRBV10-3	TRBJ2-6	NA	19	CAISAERRGGSSGANVLTF	TGTGCCATCAGTGCGGAACGGCGGGGGGGAAGCTCTGGGGCCAACGTCCTGACTTTC
NA	TRBV4-3	TRBJ2-5	NA	15	CASSQEAGGLETQYF	TGCGCCAGCAGCCAAGAGGCAGGAGGGCTAGAGACCCAGTACTTC
NA	TRBV2	TRBJ2-7	NA	11	CASAGTLEQYF	TGTGCCAGTGCCGGGACACTCGAGCAGTACTTC
NA	TRBV7-7	TRBJ1-1	NA	13	CASSPTVNTEAFF	TGTGCCAGCAGCCCTACAGTAAACACTGAAGCTTTCTTT
NA	TRBV29-1	TRBJ1-1	NA	11	CSARVNTEAFF	TGCAGCGCCAGGGTGAACACTGAAGCTTTCTTT
NA	TRBV30	TRBJ2-7	NA	15	CAWSVGLARYYEQYF	TGTGCCTGGAGTGTCGGCCTAGCGCGCTACTACGAGCAGTACTTC
TRBD1	TRBV27	TRBJ1-4	NA	14	CASKQQGTNEKLFF	TGTGCCAGCAAACAACAGGGGACTAATGAAAAACTGTTTTTT
NA	TRBV18	TRBJ1-4	NA	15	CASSLQVPTNEKLFF	TGTGCCAGCTCACTACAGGTTCCAACTAATGAAAAACTGTTTTTT
TRBD1	TRBV19	TRBJ1-4	NA	13	CASSRDSFEKLFF	TGTGCCAGTAGTCGGGACAGCTTTGAAAAACTGTTTTTT
NA	TRBV25-1	TRBJ2-7	few	11	CASFKSGAQYF	TGTGCCAGCTTCAAGAGCGGAGCTCAGTACTTC
TRBD1	TRBV2	TRBJ1-5	NA	15	CASSAGTGGGQPQHF	TGTGCCAGCAGCGCCGGGACAGGGGGCGGGCAGCCCCAGCATTTT
NA	TRBV29-1	TRBJ2-7	once	15	CSVEEYGRAALEQYF	TGCAGCGTTGAAGAATACGGCAGGGCAGCCTTGGAGCAGTACTTC
TRBD1	TRBV2	TRBJ2-5	NA	15	CASSLDRGSQETQYF	TGTGCCAGCAGCCTAGACAGGGGGTCCCAAGAGACCCAGTACTTC
TRBD1	TRBV7-2	TRBJ2-7	NA	14	CASSPGQGAYEQYF	TGTGCCAGCAGTCCCGGACAGGGGGCCTACGAGCAGTACTTC
NA	TRBV11-2	TRBJ2-5	NA	13	CASSPSVGETQYF	TGTGCCAGCAGCCCCTCTGTCGGAGAGACCCAGTACTTC
TRBD1	TRBV11-2	TRBJ1-1	NA	16	CASSPVPKGAHTEAFF	TGTGCCAGCAGCCCCGTCCCGAAGGGGGCCCACACTGAAGCTTTCTTT
NA	TRBV10-2	TRBJ1-1	few	13	CASRKDSLGGAFF	TGCGCCAGCAGGAAGGACAGCCTTGGCGGAGCTTTCTTT
TRBD2	TRBV7-8	TRBJ2-7	NA	18	CASSYVLAGGANSYEQYF	TGTGCCAGCAGCTACGTGCTAGCGGGGGGCGCCAACTCCTACGAGCAGTACTTC
TRBD1	TRBV6-5	TRBJ1-6	NA	14	CASSYGTGDSPLHF	TGTGCCAGCAGTTACGGGACAGGGGATTCACCCCTCCACTTT
TRBD1	TRBV7-2	TRBJ1-6	once	14	CASSHGDRASPLHF	TGTGCCAGCAGCCACGGGGACAGGGCTTCACCCCTCCACTTT
NA	TRBV6-5	TRBJ1-1	few	14	CASSYAVRGTEAFF	TGTGCCAGCAGTTACGCGGTTCGTGGGACTGAAGCTTTCTTT
NA	TRBV19	TRBJ1-2	NA	15	CASRVPEPGAYGYTF	TGTGCCAGTAGGGTACCTGAACCAGGGGCATATGGCTACACCTTC
TRBD1	TRBV6-1	TRBJ2-2	NA	14	CASSEQGVTGELFF	TGTGCCAGCAGTGAACAGGGGGTCACCGGGGAGCTGTTTTTT
TRBD2	TRBV10-3	TRBJ2-1	NA	16	CAISEEAAGGVDEQFF	TGTGCCATCAGTGAGGAGGCAGCGGGGGGGGTCGATGAGCAGTTCTTC
TRBD1	TRBV19	TRBJ1-2	NA	11	CASSTGGGYTF	TGTGCCAGTAGCACAGGGGGCGGCTACACCTTC
NA	TRBV4-3	TRBJ1-1	NA	16	CASSQVTGDGDTEAFF	TGCGCCAGCAGCCAAGTCACCGGGGATGGGGACACTGAAGCTTTCTTT
TRBD1	TRBV24-1	TRBJ1-3	NA	17	CATSDPRDRETRNTIYF	TGTGCCACCAGTGATCCCCGGGACAGGGAAACAAGAAACACCATATATTTT
NA	TRBV7-9	TRBJ1-1	NA	15	CASSLAETGNTEAFF	TGTGCCAGCAGCTTAGCTGAGACAGGTAACACTGAAGCTTTCTTT
TRBD1	TRBV27	TRBJ2-7	few	13	CASIADRAYEQYF	TGTGCCAGCATCGCGGACAGGGCCTACGAGCAGTACTTC
NA	TRBV28	TRBJ2-2	NA	16	CASSFRRGRNPAELFF	TGTGCCAGCAGTTTCAGGAGGGGGCGCAATCCGGCGGAGCTGTTTTTT
NA	TRBV9	TRBJ1-3	NA	16	CASSVAPSDIGNTIYF	TGTGCCAGCAGCGTAGCCCCGTCAGATATTGGAAACACCATATATTTT
TRBD1	TRBV7-3	TRBJ1-6	NA	15	CASSPATGGNSPLHF	TGTGCCAGCAGCCCGGCGACAGGGGGTAATTCACCCCTCCACTTT